A selection of T cell receptor beta chains follows, all from one sample in a study of memory CD4+ T cells and cytomegalovirus serostatus. Sequenced by immunoSEQ multiplex PCR; TCRdb stores in-frame clones only, minus some. The table records 40,000 to 45,000 clones, roughly 77% of them present only once. The sample taken for sequencing was memory CD4+ T cells from blood. Receptors were obtained from an adult in good health and CMV-seronegative. CDR3s include the opening cysteine and the closing phenylalanine or tryptophan. Not every row has a clone size; where given, it reads once, few, many or a size class.

clone size: -
CDR3 length: 16
V gene: TRBV5-6
J gene: TRBJ2-3
CDR3 protein: CASTTKSGTSTDTQYF

clone size: -
CDR3 length: 13
V gene: TRBV30
J gene: TRBJ1-1
CDR3 protein: CAYRQGRNTEAFF

clone size: -
CDR3 length: 16
V gene: TRBV7-9
J gene: TRBJ2-3
CDR3 protein: CASSFGRMESTDTQYF

clone size: few
CDR3 length: 13
V gene: TRBV30
J gene: TRBJ1-4
CDR3 protein: CAWSTGSGEKLFF

clone size: few
CDR3 length: 13
V gene: TRBV19
J gene: TRBJ2-7
CDR3 protein: CASSINYYGEQYF

clone size: -
CDR3 length: 14
V gene: TRBV4-3
J gene: TRBJ2-7
CDR3 protein: CASSRDRENYEQYF

clone size: -
CDR3 length: 15
V gene: TRBV4-3
J gene: TRBJ1-5
CDR3 protein: CASSQDIQANQPQHF

clone size: -
CDR3 length: 14
V gene: TRBV5-1
J gene: TRBJ1-1
CDR3 protein: CASTEQPSNTEAFF

clone size: -
CDR3 length: 14
V gene: TRBV2
J gene: TRBJ1-2
CDR3 protein: CASKPGATNYGYTF

clone size: -
CDR3 length: 13
V gene: TRBV13
J gene: TRBJ1-2
CDR3 protein: CASSRDRGQGYTF

clone size: -
CDR3 length: 16
V gene: TRBV7-3
J gene: TRBJ2-5
CDR3 protein: CASSLGSYPSKETQYF

clone size: -
CDR3 length: 13
V gene: TRBV6-1
J gene: TRBJ2-3
CDR3 protein: CASSFGYTDTQYF

clone size: once
CDR3 length: 17
V gene: TRBV11-2
J gene: TRBJ1-1
CDR3 protein: CASSFLRHRQGNTEAFF

clone size: few
CDR3 length: 14
V gene: TRBV14
J gene: TRBJ1-6
CDR3 protein: CASSQYLGDSPLHF

clone size: -
CDR3 length: 14
V gene: TRBV18
J gene: TRBJ1-1
CDR3 protein: CASSPGTLRYGAFF

clone size: -
CDR3 length: 14
V gene: TRBV5-4
J gene: TRBJ2-1
CDR3 protein: CASSLQGPYNEQFF

clone size: -
CDR3 length: 14
V gene: TRBV5-6
J gene: TRBJ2-5
CDR3 protein: CASSLYDRGETQYF

clone size: -
CDR3 length: 13
V gene: TRBV27
J gene: TRBJ2-5
CDR3 protein: CASSSTSKVTQYF

clone size: -
CDR3 length: 16
V gene: TRBV18
J gene: TRBJ1-5
CDR3 protein: CASSRPGSGVNQPQHF

clone size: -
CDR3 length: 15
V gene: TRBV5-1
J gene: TRBJ2-7
CDR3 protein: CASSLGDRGIREQYF

clone size: -
CDR3 length: 13
V gene: TRBV5-6
J gene: TRBJ1-2
CDR3 protein: CASSLTAHYGYTF

clone size: -
CDR3 length: 15
V gene: TRBV2
J gene: TRBJ2-2
CDR3 protein: CASLGGLARAGELFF

clone size: -
CDR3 length: 18
V gene: TRBV9
J gene: TRBJ2-3
CDR3 protein: CASSAPIQGGGVADTQYF

clone size: -
CDR3 length: 11
V gene: TRBV7-2
J gene: TRBJ2-7
CDR3 protein: CASSLSIKQYF

clone size: -
CDR3 length: 14
V gene: TRBV9
J gene: TRBJ2-7
CDR3 protein: CASSVALNSYEQYF

clone size: few
CDR3 length: 18
V gene: TRBV25-1
J gene: TRBJ1-4
CDR3 protein: CASSTPGQGVATNEKLFF

clone size: -
CDR3 length: 13
V gene: TRBV11-2
J gene: TRBJ1-1
CDR3 protein: CASSLDWAGEAFF

clone size: -
CDR3 length: 14
V gene: TRBV6-5
J gene: TRBJ2-7
CDR3 protein: CASKGLLSSYEQYF

clone size: -
CDR3 length: 16
V gene: TRBV9
J gene: TRBJ2-3
CDR3 protein: CASSETGRTSTDTQYF

clone size: -
CDR3 length: 13
V gene: TRBV6-1
J gene: TRBJ1-1
CDR3 protein: CASTQKGGYEAFF

clone size: -
CDR3 length: 12
V gene: TRBV6-1
J gene: TRBJ1-3
CDR3 protein: CASSQDRNTIYF

clone size: -
CDR3 length: 12
V gene: TRBV19
J gene: TRBJ2-1
CDR3 protein: CASSTSGGEQFF

clone size: -
CDR3 length: 15
V gene: TRBV5-6
J gene: TRBJ1-2
CDR3 protein: CASSLATQGLDGYTF